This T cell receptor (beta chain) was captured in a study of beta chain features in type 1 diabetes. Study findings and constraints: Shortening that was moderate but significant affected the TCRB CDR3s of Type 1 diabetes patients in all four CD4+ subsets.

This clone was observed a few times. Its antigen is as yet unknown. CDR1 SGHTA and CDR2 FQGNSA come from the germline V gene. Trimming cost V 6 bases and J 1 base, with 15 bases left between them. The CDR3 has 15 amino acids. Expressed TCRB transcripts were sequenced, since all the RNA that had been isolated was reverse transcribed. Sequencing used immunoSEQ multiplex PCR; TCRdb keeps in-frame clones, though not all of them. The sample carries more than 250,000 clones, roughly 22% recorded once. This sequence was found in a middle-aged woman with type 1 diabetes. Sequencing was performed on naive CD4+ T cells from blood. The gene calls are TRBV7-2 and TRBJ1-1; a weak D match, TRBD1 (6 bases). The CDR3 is CASRASETGNTEAFF. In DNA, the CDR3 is TGTGCCAGCAGGGCGTCGGAGACAGGGAACACTGAAGCTTTCTTT.